Sequencing of this T cell receptor (beta chain) was carried out in a study of blood T cell repertoires in COVID-19. Looking at the study overall: Samples representing acute and convalescent COVID-19 were sourced from the United States, Italy and Spain. PBMCs, B-cell-depleted T cells, or T cells provided the cDNA or gDNA that made up the material.

In the authors' methods: Amplification of reference gene primers provided the estimated nucleated cell counts. TCRdb's copy holds only in-frame clones and misses some; the assay was immunoSEQ multiplex PCR. The D gene and trimming were derived from the DNA, and the V and J assignments and clone size from that table. The sample records approximately 93,000 clones, approximately 79% being singletons. This CDR3 comprises 13 residues. The germline CDR1 and CDR2 sequences are LGHNA and YSLEER. Trimming shortened V by 3 bases and J by 7 bases, and 11 bases separated the two germline ends. Seattle patients were enrolled during active infection and followed longitudinally.

The chain has TRBV4-3 and TRBJ2-3; D might be TRBD1 (6 bases). This clonotype was sampled from a man between 65 and 85 years old with COVID-19, enrolled during active disease. The sample comprised peripheral blood. DNA for the CDR3: TGCGCCAGCAGCCAGGGGACACCGAATACGCAGTATTTT. This translates into CASSQGTPNTQYF.